This T cell receptor beta chain was identified during a study of T cell changes during pregnancy in multiple sclerosis. CDR1 and CDR2 from the germline V gene are DFQATT and SNEGSKA (reference sequence). The V end was cut by 4 bases, the J end by 2 bases, with 6 bases between. The CDR3 extends over 11 amino acids. The data were produced by immunoSEQ multiplex PCR, yet TCRdb's version contains in-frame clones alone and is incomplete. The data contain 100,000 or so clones, 92% of them singletons. The chain carries TRBV20-1 and TRBJ2-7; possible D gene TRBD2, 5 bases. The sequence was obtained from a female donor with multiple sclerosis, enrolled in a pregnancy study. The sample in question was peripheral blood, obtained after pregnancy. The CDR3 here is CSATSPYEQYF. The CDR3 DNA reads as TGCAGTGCTACTAGCCCCTACGAGCAGTACTTC.